The clone carrying this TCR beta chain occurred once. The CDR3 length is 16 residues. Germline V gene data show CDR1 as LGHNA and CDR2 as YNFKEQ. V lost 1 base and J lost 4; bases outside the gene matches: 4. The record originates from a study of blood T cell repertoires in COVID-19. As for the study in general: Researchers got acute and convalescent COVID-19 samples from the United States, Italy and Spain. The cDNA or gDNA used as material had been derived from T cells, B-cell-depleted T cells, or PBMCs.

Followed longitudinally, the Seattle patients had been enrolled during active infection. In the authors' methods: Quantification of nucleated cells was approximated via reference gene primer amplification. TCRdb's copy holds only in-frame clones and misses some; the assay was immunoSEQ multiplex PCR. The V and J calls and clone size come from that table; D and trimming were worked out from the DNA. The sample includes fewer than 700,000 clones, roughly 91% of them seen just once. This receptor was obtained from a woman between 45 and 65 years old with COVID-19, enrolled during active disease. Sequenced sample: peripheral blood. V is TRBV4-2 and J is TRBJ2-2; 9 bases fit TRBD1. The CDR3 protein is CASSQAMGQGTGELFF. As DNA, the CDR3 is TGTGCCAGCAGCCAAGCCATGGGACAGGGCACCGGGGAGCTGTTTTTT.